This TCR beta chain was captured by sequencing in a study of post-analysis software for immune sequencing data. Study-wide points: Four or five TRBV segments, including TRBV5-6, TRBV5-1 and TRBV20-1, were more frequent in patients than controls.

With regard to this clonotype: The antigen is not known.

TCR beta cDNA libraries included unique molecular identifiers. TCRdb re-called the PCR reads with MiXCR, one entry per CDR3 protein. The data show 350,000 to 500,000 distinct CDR3 sequences, approximately 37% seen once. Between the trimmed V and J ends, which lost 0 bases and 6 bases, there was a span of 11 bases. CDR3 length equals 14 residues. Per the germline V gene, CDR1 is SGHRS and CDR2 is YFSETQ. Sequenced input: blood. The genes are TRBV5-1 and TRBJ2-3; D is uncertain. The sequence derives from a girl aged 2-10 years with multiple sclerosis. The CDR3 coding sequence is TGCGCCAGCAGCTTGGAGCGAATCCAGGATACGCAGTATTTT. Its translation is CASSLERIQDTQYF.